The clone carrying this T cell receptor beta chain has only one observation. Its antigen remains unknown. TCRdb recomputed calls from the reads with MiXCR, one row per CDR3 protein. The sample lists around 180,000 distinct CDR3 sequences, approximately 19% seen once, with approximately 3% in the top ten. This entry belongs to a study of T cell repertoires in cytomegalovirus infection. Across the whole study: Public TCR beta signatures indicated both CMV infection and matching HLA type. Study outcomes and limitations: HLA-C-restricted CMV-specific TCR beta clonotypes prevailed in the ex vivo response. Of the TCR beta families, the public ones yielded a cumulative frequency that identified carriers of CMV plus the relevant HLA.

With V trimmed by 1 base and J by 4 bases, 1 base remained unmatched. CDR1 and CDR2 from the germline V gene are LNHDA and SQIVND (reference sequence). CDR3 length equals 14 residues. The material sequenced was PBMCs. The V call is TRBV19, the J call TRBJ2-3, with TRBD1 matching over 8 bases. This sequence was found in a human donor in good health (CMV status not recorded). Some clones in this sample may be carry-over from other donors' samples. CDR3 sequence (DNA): TGTGCCAGTAGTATAGGACAGGGGTCAGATACGCAGTATTTT. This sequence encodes CASSIGQGSDTQYF.